The 14 T cell receptor beta chains in this list originate from one sample, sequenced in a study of blood T cell repertoires in COVID-19. Libraries were prepared by immunoSEQ multiplex PCR; TCRdb keeps only in-frame clonotypes and omits some of them. The sample has approximately 100,000 clones; about 82% are singletons. The sample taken for sequencing was peripheral blood. The receptors were sampled from a human donor in a cohort sampled during active COVID-19.

The gene calls are TRBV9 and TRBJ2-2, with D possibly being TRBD1 (5 bases). CDR1 SGDLS and CDR2 YYNGEE come from the germline V gene. Deletions cut 3 bases from V and 8 bases from J, with 11 bases between. The CDR3 runs 13 residues. This CDR3 is CASSADIPGELFF. The CDR3 DNA sequence: TGTGCCAGCAGCGCGGACATACCGGGGGAGCTGTTTTTT.

The V and J genes are TRBV4-2 and TRBJ2-1; 8 bases line up with TRBD2. The CDR3 has 20 amino acids. J gave up 1 base and V 5 bases, and 19 bases lay outside the gene matches. CDR1 and CDR2 from the germline V gene are LGHNA and YNFKEQ. The CDR3 reads CASSSQLAASGLPSYNEQFF. CDR3 bases: TGTGCCAGCAGCTCACAATTGGCGGCTAGCGGGCTACCTTCCTACAATGAGCAGTTCTTC.

The V gene is TRBV6-2 or TRBV6-3, the J gene TRBJ1-1, with D maybe TRBD1 (5 bases). Germline V gene lookup returns CDR1 MNHEY and CDR2 SVGEGT. Trimming left V 2 bases short and J 1 base short, with 5 bases between. This CDR3 is 13 amino acids long. CDR3 nucleotides: TGTGCCAGCAGTTACCAGGGGAACACTGAAGCTTTCTTT. Its translation: CASSYQGNTEAFF.

The chain recombines TRBV5-1 with TRBJ2-7; possible D gene TRBD2, 6 bases. This CDR3 region has 14 residues. The V end was cut by 4 bases, the J end by 7 bases, with 18 bases between. Germline loops: CDR1 SGHRS, CDR2 YFSETQ. The CDR3 DNA follows: TGCGCCAGCAGCCCTGGGACTTTGACGGGGGAGCAGTACTTC. It yields the protein CASSPGTLTGEQYF.

The V and J genes are TRBV10-3 and TRBJ2-5; TRBD2 is a possible D gene (5 bases). CDR1 is ENHRY and CDR2 is SYGVKD in the germline V gene. The CDR3 is 13 residues long. V was trimmed by 7 bases and J by 4 bases, leaving 13 bases between them. CDR3 in amino acids: CAIKDWVGETQYF. CDR3 nucleotides: TGTGCCATCAAGGACTGGGTGGGAGAGACCCAGTACTTC.

The chain combines TRBV10-2 with TRBJ1-2; TRBD1 matches 7 bases. The CDR3 covers 14 residues. Losses at the gene ends were 0 bases for V and 8 bases for J; bases not matched to a gene: 6. Germline V CDR1 and CDR2: WSHSY, SAAADI. CDR3 protein: CASSESRQGLGYTF. CDR3 DNA sequence: TGCGCCAGCAGTGAGTCCCGACAGGGCCTAGGCTACACCTTC.

The chain is built from TRBV2 and TRBJ1-4; no clear D gene. Per the germline V gene, CDR1 is SNHLY and CDR2 is FYNNEI. The CDR3 runs to 13 residues. The V end was cut by 6 bases, the J end by 3 bases, with 8 bases between. The CDR3 nucleotides read TGTGCCAGCAGCCGTGAGGCTAATGAAAAACTGTTTTTT. Residues: CASSREANEKLFF.

This clone was seen just once. This chain uses TRBV14 with TRBJ1-2; TRBD1 matches 10 bases. This CDR3 contains 15 residues. The J segment lost 7 bases and the V segment lost 2 bases, leaving 7 bases of the junction unmatched. From germline, CDR1 is SGHDN and CDR2 FVKESK. The CDR3 is CASSQYGQGVGGYTF. In nucleotides, the CDR3 is TGTGCCAGCAGCCAATATGGACAGGGGGTCGGTGGCTACACCTTC. Full variable domain (missing parts from reference TRBV14 and TRBJ1-2): EAGVTQFPSHSVIEKGQTVTLRCDPISGHDNLYWYRRVMGKEIKFLLHFVKESKQDESGMPNNRFLAERTGGTYSTLKVQPAELEDSGVYFCASSQYGQGVGGYTFGSGTRLTVV.

The chain uses TRBV6-8 and TRBJ2-4, with 10 positions matching TRBD2. Per germline, CDR1 MNHGY and CDR2 SAAAGT. The V gene end was trimmed by 5 bases and the J gene end by 0 bases; junction bases not matched to a gene: 10. There are 18 residues in the CDR3. CDR3 region: CASSGPTSGPRAKNIQYF. CDR3 bases: TGTGCCAGCAGTGGACCGACTAGCGGGCCGAGAGCCAAAAACATTCAGTACTTC.

The genes are TRBV6-1 and TRBJ2-7, with D possibly matching TRBD1 (6 bases). V lost 1 base, J lost 4 bases, and 14 bases lay in between. CDR1 MNHNS and CDR2 SASEGT come from the germline V gene. The length of the CDR3 is 15 residues. The CDR3 nucleotides read TGTGCCAGCAGTGAAGTATCGGGACAACCGTACGAGCAGTACTTC. This translates into CASSEVSGQPYEQYF.

This CDR3 reads CASGKDTLADTQYF. In DNA form, the CDR3 reads TGTGCTAGTGGGAAGGACACTCTCGCAGATACGCAGTATTTT. The V call is TRBV12-5, the J call TRBJ2-3; TRBD1 might be the D (5 bases). Trimming left V 6 bases short and J 4 bases short, with 14 bases between. CDR3 length equals 14 residues. Per germline, CDR1 LGHNT and CDR2 FRNRAP.

This chain connects TRBV19 to TRBJ1-2; D perhaps matches TRBD1 (5 bases). V dropped 4 bases and J dropped 2 bases, with 20 bases sitting between them. This CDR3 comprises 17 residues. The germline gives CDR1 LNHDA, CDR2 SQIVND (reference sequence). The CDR3 DNA is TGTGCCAGTAGTAGCCGCGGGACCGGGTGGAAAAACTATGGCTACACCTTC. This sequence encodes CASSSRGTGWKNYGYTF.

The gene calls are TRBV28 and TRBJ1-2; D gene ambiguous. Germline V gene data show CDR1 as MDHEN and CDR2 as SYDVKM. V lost 5 bases, J lost 4 bases, and 14 bases lay in between. The CDR3 spans 14 residues. This CDR3 reads CASSQVGYGYGYTF. The CDR3 nucleotides are TGTGCCAGCAGTCAGGTCGGCTACGGCTATGGCTACACCTTC.

The CDR3 DNA sequence: TGTGCCAGCAGCCGGGAAGGGAGTGGTGAGCAGTACTTC. This gives the protein CASSREGSGEQYF. This chain connects TRBV5-4 to TRBJ2-7; perhaps TRBD2 as D (5 bases). The V end lost 4 bases, the J end lost 7 bases, and 15 bases lay between the germline ends. This CDR3 contains 13 residues. The germline V gene has CDR1 SGHNT and CDR2 YYREEE (reference sequence).